Detailed here is one T cell receptor (beta chain). The source of the sample is a study of blood T cell repertoires in COVID-19. Study background: In each case, the material was cDNA or gDNA derived from T cells, B-cell-depleted T cells, or PBMCs.

Some clones are missing from TCRdb's copy, which holds only in-frame ones; the method was immunoSEQ multiplex PCR. The table includes about 140,000 clones, 85% to 90% detected once. The source of this sequence is a man aged 50 to 59 with active or convalescent COVID-19. Material: peripheral blood.

CDR3 DNA: TGTGCCAGCAGCTTAGTTCCAGAAATTGAAGCTTTCTTT. Residues: CASSLVPEIEAFF. The chain joins TRBV7-9 to TRBJ1-1; no firm D call. Trimming pared 1 base from V and 7 bases from J, leaving 10 bases between. The V gene's germline CDR1 is SEHNR and CDR2 FQNEAQ (reference sequence). This CDR3 region has 13 residues. Full variable domain (missing parts from reference TRBV7-9 and TRBJ1-1): DTGVSQNPRHKITKRGQNVTFRCDPISEHNRLYWYRQTLGQGPEFLTYFQNEAQLEKSRLLSDRFSAERPKGSFSTLEIQRTEQGDSAMYLCASSLVPEIEAFFGQGTRLTVV.